The rows below give T cell receptor beta chains drawn from one sample of a study of T cells and copy number aberrations in small-cell lung cancer. Assay used: immunoSEQ multiplex PCR; TCRdb lists only in-frame clones, some missing. The sample records about 2,600 clones, 70% to 85% being singletons. The specimen sequenced was normal tissue next to the tumor. All receptors come from a man aged 55 to 70 with small cell lung cancer. Each CDR3 is given with its conserved first and last residue. A D gene is named only where the DNA matches it firmly. A row's size may be missing; if present it is once, few, many or a size class.

few,TRBV29-1,TRBJ1-1,TRBD1,TGCAGCTCCACGACAGGGGCCACTGAAGCTTTCTTT,CSSTTGATEAFF
.,TRBV5-1,TRBJ1-6,.,TGCGCCAGCGGTACACTGGGCTCTAATTCACCCCTCCACTTT,CASGTLGSNSPLHF
large,TRBV10-2,TRBJ1-1,.,TGCGCCAGCAGTGAGTCTTTGACAACCACCGAAGCTTTCTTT,CASSESLTTTEAFF
.,TRBV19,TRBJ1-5,.,TGTGCCAGTAGTCGGAACTGGGGTAAAGATCAGCCCCAGCATTTT,CASSRNWGKDQPQHF
.,TRBV28,TRBJ1-2,TRBD1,TGTGCCAGCAGTTTCATTCGACAGGGAGGTGGCTACACCTTC,CASSFIRQGGGYTF
.,TRBV2,TRBJ2-7,.,TGTGCCAGCAGTGAACGTGGGAGATGGGAATACGAGCAGTACTTC,CASSERGRWEYEQYF
.,TRBV5-1,TRBJ2-2,TRBD2,TGCGCCAGCAGCCACATGGGGGGGGACACCGGGGAGCTGTTTTTT,CASSHMGGDTGELFF
.,TRBV25-1,TRBJ2-6,.,TGTGCCAGCAGTCATTTATGTGGACAAAGTCGGGCCAACGTCCTGACTTTC,CASSHLCGQSRANVLTF
.,TRBV19,TRBJ1-5,.,TGTGCCAGTAGTATATCTCAGGATCAGCCCCAGCATTTT,CASSISQDQPQHF
.,TRBV6-7,TRBJ1-2,.,TGTGCCAGCAGCCTCTGCCTGAGAGACTATGCCTACACCTTC,CASSLCLRDYAYTF
.,TRBV6-4,TRBJ2-5,TRBD2,TGTGCCAGCAGTAACCCGGGAGGGCGGCAAGAGACCCAGTACTTC,CASSNPGGRQETQYF
.,TRBV5-4,TRBJ2-1,.,TGTGCCAGCAGCGCAGGGGGGGCTAGCTTCCTCTACAATGAGCAGTTCTTC,CASSAGGASFLYNEQFF
large,TRBV2,TRBJ2-5,TRBD2,TGTGCCAGCAGAAGCGGGAGGGCCGTAGAGACCCAGTACTTC,CASRSGRAVETQYF
.,TRBV20-1,TRBJ2-7,.,TGCAGTGCTAGAGAGGGGTACGAGCAGTACTTC,CSAREGYEQYF
.,TRBV7-9,TRBJ2-7,.,TGTGCCAGCAGCGGACGACAGACCTACGAGCAGTACTTC,CASSGRQTYEQYF
.,TRBV9,TRBJ1-2,TRBD1,TGTGCCAGCAGCGGTGGGGACAGGGGGCTTTCCTATGGCTACACCTTC,CASSGGDRGLSYGYTF
once,TRBV13,TRBJ2-5,TRBD1,TGTGCCAGCGCGGGCAGACAGGGGGAGACCCAGTACTTC,CASAGRQGETQYF
.,TRBV5-4,TRBJ2-7,.,TGTGCCAGCAGCTTGAGTACCTACGAGCAGTACTTC,CASSLSTYEQYF
.,TRBV4-1,TRBJ1-5,.,TGCGCCAGCAGCCCTATAGGTGGCCAGCCCCAGCATTTT,CASSPIGGQPQHF
once,TRBV11-2,TRBJ1-2,TRBD1,TGTGCCAGCAGCGCCGACAGGGGAGGCTATGGCTACACCTTC,CASSADRGGYGYTF
.,TRBV11-3,TRBJ2-2,.,TGTGCCAGCAGCGGCGGTTCGATTGACACCGGGGAGCTGTTTTTT,CASSGGSIDTGELFF
.,TRBV5-1,TRBJ2-5,.,TGCGCCAGCAGCTTAACTGGGGACATCGGGGAGACCCAGTACTTC,CASSLTGDIGETQYF